This TCR beta chain was found in a study of T cells in Graves' hyperthyroidism and ophthalmopathy. Study-level results: Blood samples included most of the expanded thyroid clonotypes exceeding 0.001.

Researchers took RNA transcripts and amplified the TCR beta CDR3 regions from them. In the first-round RT-PCR of the TCR CDR3, the HTBI primer set was used. MiXCR, run by TCRdb on the multiplex PCR reads, gives a single entry per CDR3 protein. Of 550,000 to 600,000 distinct CDR3 sequences detected, approximately 15% appear once; the ten largest clones hold more than 15%. As regards this clonotype: Its antigen is currently unknown.

Germline V gene lookup returns CDR1 LNHDA and CDR2 SQIVND (reference sequence). Trimming pared 6 bases from V and 1 base from J, leaving 13 bases between. This CDR3 is built from 15 residues. Researchers barred patients who had uncontrolled infection, other autoimmune disease, pregnancy or lactation. Sequencing used blood. The rearrangement links TRBV19 to TRBJ2-1; D ambiguous. This TCR derives from a woman younger than 30 with Graves' hyperthyroidism. CDR3 DNA: TGTGCCAGTAGCACCGCTGTCGGTTCCTACAATGAGCAGTTCTTC. Amino acids: CASSTAVGSYNEQFF.